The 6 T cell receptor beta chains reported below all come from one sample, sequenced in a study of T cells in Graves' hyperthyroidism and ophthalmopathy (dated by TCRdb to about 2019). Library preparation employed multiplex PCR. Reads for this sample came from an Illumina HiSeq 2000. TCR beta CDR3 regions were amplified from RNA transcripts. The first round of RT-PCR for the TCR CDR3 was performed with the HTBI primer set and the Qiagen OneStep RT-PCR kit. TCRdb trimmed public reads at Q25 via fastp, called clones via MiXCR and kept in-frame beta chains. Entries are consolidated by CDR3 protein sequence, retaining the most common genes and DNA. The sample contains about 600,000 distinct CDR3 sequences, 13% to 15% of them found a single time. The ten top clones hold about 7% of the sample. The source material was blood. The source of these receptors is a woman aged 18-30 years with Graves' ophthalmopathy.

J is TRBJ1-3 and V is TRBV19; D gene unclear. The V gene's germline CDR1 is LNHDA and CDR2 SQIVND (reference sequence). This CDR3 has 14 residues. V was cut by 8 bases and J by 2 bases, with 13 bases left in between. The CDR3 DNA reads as TGTGCCAGTTCGTCGAAAGGCACTGGAAACACCATATATTTT. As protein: CASSSKGTGNTIYF. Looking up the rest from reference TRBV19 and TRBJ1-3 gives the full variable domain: DGGITQSPKYLFRKEGQNVTLSCEQNLNHDAMYWYRQDPGQGLRLIYYSQIVNDFQKGDIAEGYSVSREKKESFPLTVTSAQKNPTAFYLCASSSKGTGNTIYFGEGSWLTVV.

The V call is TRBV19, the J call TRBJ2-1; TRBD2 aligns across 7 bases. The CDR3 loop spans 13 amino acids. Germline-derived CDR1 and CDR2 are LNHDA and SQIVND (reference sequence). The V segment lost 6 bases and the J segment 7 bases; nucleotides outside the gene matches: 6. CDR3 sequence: CASSLGTINEQFF. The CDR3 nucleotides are TGTGCCAGTAGCCTCGGGACTATAAATGAGCAGTTCTTC.

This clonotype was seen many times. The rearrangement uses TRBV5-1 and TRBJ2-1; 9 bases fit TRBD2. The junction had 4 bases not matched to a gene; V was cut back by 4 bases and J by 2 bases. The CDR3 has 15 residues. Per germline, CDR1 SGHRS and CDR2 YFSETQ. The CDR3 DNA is TGCGCCAGCAGCCTACAGCGGGAGGCCTACAATGAGCAGTTCTTC. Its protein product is CASSLQREAYNEQFF.

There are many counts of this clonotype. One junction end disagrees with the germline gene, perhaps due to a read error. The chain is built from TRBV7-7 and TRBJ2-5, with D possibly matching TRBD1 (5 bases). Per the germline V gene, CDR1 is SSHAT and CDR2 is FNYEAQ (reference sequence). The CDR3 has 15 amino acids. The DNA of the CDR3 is TGTGCTAGCAGCTTATCAACAGGTAGCCAAGAGACCCAGTACTTC. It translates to CASSLSTGSQETQYF. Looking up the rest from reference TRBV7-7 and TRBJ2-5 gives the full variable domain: GAGVSQSPRYKVTKRGQDVTLRCDPISSHATLYWYQQALGQGPEFLTYFNYEAQPDKSGLPSDRFSAERPEGSISTLTIQRTEQRDSAMYRCASSLSTGSQETQYFGPGTRLLVL.

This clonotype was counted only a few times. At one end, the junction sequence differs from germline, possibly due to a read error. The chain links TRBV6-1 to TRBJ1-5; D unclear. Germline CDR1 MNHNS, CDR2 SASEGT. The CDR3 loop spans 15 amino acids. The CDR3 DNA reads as TGTGCCACCGTGGGATGGCGCGAGGGCAACCAGCCCCAGCATTTT. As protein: CATVGWREGNQPQHF.

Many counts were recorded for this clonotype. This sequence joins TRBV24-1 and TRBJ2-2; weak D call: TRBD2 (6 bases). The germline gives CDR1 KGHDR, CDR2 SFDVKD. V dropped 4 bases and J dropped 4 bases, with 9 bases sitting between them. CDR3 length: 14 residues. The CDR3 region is CATSEVAATGELFF. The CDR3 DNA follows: TGTGCCACCAGTGAGGTAGCGGCCACCGGGGAGCTGTTTTTT.